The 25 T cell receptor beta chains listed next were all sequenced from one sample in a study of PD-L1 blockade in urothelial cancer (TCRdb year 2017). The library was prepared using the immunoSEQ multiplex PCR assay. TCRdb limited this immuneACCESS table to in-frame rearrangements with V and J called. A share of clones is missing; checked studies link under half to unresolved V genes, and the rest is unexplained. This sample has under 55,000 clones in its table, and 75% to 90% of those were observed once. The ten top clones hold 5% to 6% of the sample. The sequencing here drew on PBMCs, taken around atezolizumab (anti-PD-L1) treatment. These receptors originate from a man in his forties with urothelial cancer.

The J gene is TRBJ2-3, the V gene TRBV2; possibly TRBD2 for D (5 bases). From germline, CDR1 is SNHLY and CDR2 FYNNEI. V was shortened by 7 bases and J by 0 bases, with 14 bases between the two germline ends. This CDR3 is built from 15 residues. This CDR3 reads CASKWSRGSTDTQYF. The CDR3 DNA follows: TGTGCCAGCAAGTGGTCTCGGGGTAGCACAGATACGCAGTATTTT.

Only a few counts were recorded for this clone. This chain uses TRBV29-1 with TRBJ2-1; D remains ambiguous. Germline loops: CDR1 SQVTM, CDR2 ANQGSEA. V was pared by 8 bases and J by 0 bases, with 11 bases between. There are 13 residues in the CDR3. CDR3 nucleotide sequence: TGCAGCTTAAGCCGAAGCTCCTACAATGAGCAGTTCTTC. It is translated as CSLSRSSYNEQFF.

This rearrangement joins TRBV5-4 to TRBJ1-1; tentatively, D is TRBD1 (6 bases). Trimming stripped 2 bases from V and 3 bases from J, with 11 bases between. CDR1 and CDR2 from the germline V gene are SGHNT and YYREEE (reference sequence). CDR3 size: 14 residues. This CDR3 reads CASSLGGWDTEAFF. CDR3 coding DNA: TGTGCCAGCAGCTTAGGGGGTTGGGACACTGAAGCTTTCTTT.

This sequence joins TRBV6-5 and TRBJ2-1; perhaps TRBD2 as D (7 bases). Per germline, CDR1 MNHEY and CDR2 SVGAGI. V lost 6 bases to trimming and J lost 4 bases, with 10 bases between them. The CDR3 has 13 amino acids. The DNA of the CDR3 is TGTGCCAGCAGCCGGGGGGCTTACAATGAGCAGTTCTTC. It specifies CASSRGAYNEQFF.

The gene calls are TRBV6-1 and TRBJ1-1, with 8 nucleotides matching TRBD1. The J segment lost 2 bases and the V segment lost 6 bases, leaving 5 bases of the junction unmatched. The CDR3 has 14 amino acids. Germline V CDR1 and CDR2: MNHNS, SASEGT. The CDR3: CASRKTGDNTEAFF. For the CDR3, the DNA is TGTGCCAGCAGGAAGACAGGGGACAACACTGAAGCTTTCTTT.

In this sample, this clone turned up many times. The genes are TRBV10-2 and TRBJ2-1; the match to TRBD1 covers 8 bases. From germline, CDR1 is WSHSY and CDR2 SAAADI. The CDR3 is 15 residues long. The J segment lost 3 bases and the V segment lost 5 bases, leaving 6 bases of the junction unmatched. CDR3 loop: CASSWDRRSYNEQFF. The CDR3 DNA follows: TGCGCCAGCAGTTGGGACAGGAGAAGCTACAATGAGCAGTTCTTC.

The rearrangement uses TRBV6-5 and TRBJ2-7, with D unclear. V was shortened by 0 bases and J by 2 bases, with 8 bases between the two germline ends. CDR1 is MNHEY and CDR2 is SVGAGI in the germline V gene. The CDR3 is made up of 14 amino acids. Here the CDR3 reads CASSYSNGPYEQYF. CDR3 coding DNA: TGTGCCAGCAGTTACTCGAACGGTCCCTACGAGCAGTACTTC.

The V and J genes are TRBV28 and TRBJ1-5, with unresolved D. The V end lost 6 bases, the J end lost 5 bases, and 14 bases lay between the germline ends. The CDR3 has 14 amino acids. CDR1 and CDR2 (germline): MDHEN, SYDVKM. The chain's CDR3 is CASRYNGEDQPQHF. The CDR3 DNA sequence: TGTGCCAGCAGATACAACGGGGAGGATCAGCCCCAGCATTTT.

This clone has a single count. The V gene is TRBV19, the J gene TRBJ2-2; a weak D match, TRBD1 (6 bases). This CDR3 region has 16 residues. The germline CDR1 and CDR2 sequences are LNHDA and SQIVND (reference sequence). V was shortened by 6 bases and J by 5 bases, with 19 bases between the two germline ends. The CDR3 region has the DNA TGTGCCAGTAGATTAGGGGCAGGGGTAGTTACCGGGGAGCTGTTTTTT. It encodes CASRLGAGVVTGELFF.

CDR3 in DNA: TGTGCCATCAGTGGCAGGGCCTCCTACAATGAGCAGTTCTTC. This translates into CAISGRASYNEQFF. V and J are TRBV10-3 and TRBJ2-1, with TRBD1 as a possible D gene (5 bases). CDR3 length: 14 amino acids. The V and J ends lost 4 bases and 0 bases respectively, with 7 bases between them. Germline CDR1 and CDR2: ENHRY and SYGVKD.

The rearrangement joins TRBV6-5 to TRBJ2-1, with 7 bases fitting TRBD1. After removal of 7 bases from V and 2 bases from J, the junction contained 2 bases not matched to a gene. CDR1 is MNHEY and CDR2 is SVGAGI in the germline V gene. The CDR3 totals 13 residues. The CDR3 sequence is CASKGQAYNEQFF. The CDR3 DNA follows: TGTGCCAGCAAAGGACAGGCCTACAATGAGCAGTTCTTC.

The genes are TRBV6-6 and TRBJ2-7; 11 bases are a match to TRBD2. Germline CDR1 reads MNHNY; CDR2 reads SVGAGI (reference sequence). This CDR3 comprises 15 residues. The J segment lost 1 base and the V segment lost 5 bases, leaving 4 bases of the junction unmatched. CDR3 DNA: TGTGCCAGCAGTGCCGGGACTAGCGGATCCTACGAGCAGTACTTC. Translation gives CASSAGTSGSYEQYF.

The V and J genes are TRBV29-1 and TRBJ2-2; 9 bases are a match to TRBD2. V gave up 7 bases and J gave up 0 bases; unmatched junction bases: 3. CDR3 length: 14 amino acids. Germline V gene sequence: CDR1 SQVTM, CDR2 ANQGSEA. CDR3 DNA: TGCAGCGCTGCTAGCGGGGCGAACACCGGGGAGCTGTTTTTT. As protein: CSAASGANTGELFF.

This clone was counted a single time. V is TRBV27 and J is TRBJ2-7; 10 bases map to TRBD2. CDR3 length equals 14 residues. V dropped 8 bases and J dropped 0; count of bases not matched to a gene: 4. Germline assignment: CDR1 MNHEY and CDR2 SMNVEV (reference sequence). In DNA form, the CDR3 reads TGTGCCAGCTCCTCTAGCGGGAGCTCCTACGAGCAGTACTTC. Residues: CASSSSGSSYEQYF.

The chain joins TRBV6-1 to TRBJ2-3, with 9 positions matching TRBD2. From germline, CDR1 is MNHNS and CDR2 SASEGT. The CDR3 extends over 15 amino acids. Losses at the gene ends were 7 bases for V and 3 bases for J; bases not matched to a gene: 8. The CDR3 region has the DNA TGTGCCAGCATCACGATAGCGGGAGCGACAGATACGCAGTATTTT. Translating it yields CASITIAGATDTQYF.

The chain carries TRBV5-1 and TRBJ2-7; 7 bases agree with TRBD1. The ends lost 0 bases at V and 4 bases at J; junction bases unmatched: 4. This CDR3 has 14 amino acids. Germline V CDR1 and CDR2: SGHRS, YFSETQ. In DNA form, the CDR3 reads TGCGCCAGCAGCTTGGAAACAGGGGATTACGAGCAGTACTTC. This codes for CASSLETGDYEQYF.

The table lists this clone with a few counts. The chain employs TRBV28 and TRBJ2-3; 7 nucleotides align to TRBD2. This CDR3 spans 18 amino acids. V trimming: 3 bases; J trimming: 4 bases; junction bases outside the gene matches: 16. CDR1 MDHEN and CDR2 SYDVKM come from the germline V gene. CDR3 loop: CASSFHERDHLVSDTQYF. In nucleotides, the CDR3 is TGTGCCAGCAGTTTTCATGAGCGGGACCACCTCGTTTCAGATACGCAGTATTTT.

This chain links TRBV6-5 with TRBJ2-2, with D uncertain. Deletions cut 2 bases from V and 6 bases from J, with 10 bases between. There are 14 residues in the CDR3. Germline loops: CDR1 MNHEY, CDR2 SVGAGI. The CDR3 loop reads CASSYVDGAGELFF. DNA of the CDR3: TGTGCCAGCAGTTACGTGGATGGAGCCGGGGAGCTGTTTTTT.

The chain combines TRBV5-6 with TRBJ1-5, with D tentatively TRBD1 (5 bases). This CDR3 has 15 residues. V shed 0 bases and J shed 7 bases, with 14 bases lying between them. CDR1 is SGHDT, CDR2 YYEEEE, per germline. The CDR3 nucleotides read TGTGCCAGCAGCTTGGCTGGCGTCCAGGGACAGCCCCAGCATTTT. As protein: CASSLAGVQGQPQHF.

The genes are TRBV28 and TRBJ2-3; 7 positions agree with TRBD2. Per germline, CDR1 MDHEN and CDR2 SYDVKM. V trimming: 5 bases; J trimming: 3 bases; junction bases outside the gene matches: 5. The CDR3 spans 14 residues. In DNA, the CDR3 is TGTGCCAGCAGTACTACGGGAGGTACAGATACGCAGTATTTT. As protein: CASSTTGGTDTQYF.

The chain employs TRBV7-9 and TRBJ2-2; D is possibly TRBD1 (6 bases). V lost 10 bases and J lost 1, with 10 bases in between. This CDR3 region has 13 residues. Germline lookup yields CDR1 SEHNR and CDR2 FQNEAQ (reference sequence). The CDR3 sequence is CAITDRNTGELFF. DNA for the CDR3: TGTGCCATTACGGACAGGAACACCGGGGAGCTGTTTTTT. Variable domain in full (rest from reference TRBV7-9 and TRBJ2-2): DTGVSQNPRHKITKRGQNVTFRCDPISEHNRLYWYRQTLGQGPEFLTYFQNEAQLEKSRLLSDRFSAERPKGSFSTLEIQRTEQGDSAMYLCAITDRNTGELFFGEGSRLTVL.

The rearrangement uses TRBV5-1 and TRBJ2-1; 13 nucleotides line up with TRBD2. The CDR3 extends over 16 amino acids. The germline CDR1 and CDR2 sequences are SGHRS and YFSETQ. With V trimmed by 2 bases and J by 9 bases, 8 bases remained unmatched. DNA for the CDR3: TGCGCCAGCAGCTTCCAACTAGCGGGAGGGAAAAGTGAGCAGTTCTTC. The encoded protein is CASSFQLAGGKSEQFF.

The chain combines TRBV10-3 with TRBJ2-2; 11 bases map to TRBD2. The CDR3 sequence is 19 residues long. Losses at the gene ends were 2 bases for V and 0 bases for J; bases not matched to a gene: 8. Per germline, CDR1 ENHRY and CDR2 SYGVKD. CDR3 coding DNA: TGTGCCATCAGTGAGGGGGTGGCTAGCGGGAGGCCGAACACCGGGGAGCTGTTTTTT. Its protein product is CAISEGVASGRPNTGELFF.

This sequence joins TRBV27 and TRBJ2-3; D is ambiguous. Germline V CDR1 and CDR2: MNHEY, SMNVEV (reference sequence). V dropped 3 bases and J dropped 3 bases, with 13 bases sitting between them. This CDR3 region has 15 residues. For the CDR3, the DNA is TGTGCCAGCAGTTTGCGGTTGGTCAAAACAGATACGCAGTATTTT. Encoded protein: CASSLRLVKTDTQYF.

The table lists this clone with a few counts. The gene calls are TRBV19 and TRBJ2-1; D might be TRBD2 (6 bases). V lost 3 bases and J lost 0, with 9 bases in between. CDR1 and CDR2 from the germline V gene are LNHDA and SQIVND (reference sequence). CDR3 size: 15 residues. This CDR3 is CASSIRESSYNEQFF. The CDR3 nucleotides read TGTGCCAGTAGTATCCGGGAGTCCTCCTACAATGAGCAGTTCTTC. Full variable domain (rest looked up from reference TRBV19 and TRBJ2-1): DGGITQSPKYLFRKEGQNVTLSCEQNLNHDAMYWYRQDPGQGLRLIYYSQIVNDFQKGDIAEGYSVSREKKESFPLTVTSAQKNPTAFYLCASSIRESSYNEQFFGPGTRLTVL.